The 32 T cell receptor beta chains given below trace back to one sample, sequenced in a study of a mutant IDH1 vaccine in newly diagnosed glioma. Documented time point: baseline, week 1 (first vaccination visit). Treatment meaning: pre-vaccination baseline after standard-of-care therapy. This table comes from immunoSEQ multiplex PCR, and its TCRdb copy is limited to in-frame clones, with some not included. The sample shows 45,000 to 60,000 clones, approximately 80% of them seen only once. This specimen consisted of PBMCs, obtained from a glioma patient treated with radiotherapy, temozolomide or both. These receptors all stem from a woman in her thirties or forties with glioma.

This rearrangement joins TRBV5-8 to TRBJ2-3; D is uncertain. Germline CDR1 SGHTS, CDR2 YDEGEE. The V gene lost 0 bases and the J gene lost 2 bases, with 10 bases spanning the gap. This CDR3 has 15 residues. The CDR3 DNA reads TGTGCCAGCAGCTTGGTATCCCACAACACAGATACGCAGTATTTT. As protein: CASSLVSHNTDTQYF.

The chain joins TRBV12-5 to TRBJ1-3; 7 positions match TRBD1. The CDR3 covers 17 residues. Germline CDR1 is LGHNT and CDR2 is FRNRAP. J gave up 4 bases and V 0 bases, and 9 bases lay outside the gene matches. CDR3 coding DNA: TGTGCTAGTGGTTTGGTATTCCCCGACAGGGTCGGAAACACCATATATTTT. Translated, it gives CASGLVFPDRVGNTIYF.

This chain joins TRBV27 and TRBJ1-4, with a weak D call TRBD1 (5 bases). The CDR3 covers 15 residues. V lost 0 bases, J lost 5 bases, and 10 bases lay in between. The germline CDR1 and CDR2 sequences are MNHEY and SMNVEV (reference sequence). CDR3 loop: CASSLSRGPNEKLFF. As DNA, the CDR3 is TGTGCCAGCAGTTTATCTCGGGGCCCAAATGAAAAACTGTTTTTT.

This chain uses TRBV9 with TRBJ2-2; D call uncertain. The germline V and J ends were trimmed by 0 bases and 0 bases, with 9 bases remaining between them. The germline V gene encodes CDR1 SGDLS and CDR2 YYNGEE. This CDR3 has 16 amino acids. CDR3 sequence reads: CASSVAFGANTGELFF. CDR3 nucleotides: TGTGCCAGCAGCGTAGCCTTCGGAGCGAACACCGGGGAGCTGTTTTTT.

The rearrangement links TRBV5-1 to TRBJ2-5, with 7 bases that match TRBD2. The trim removed 1 base at V and 1 base at J, leaving 7 bases unmatched. The CDR3 has 16 residues. Germline CDR1 reads SGHRS; CDR2 reads YFSETQ. CDR3 residues: CASSLSERGPQETQYF. In DNA, the CDR3 is TGCGCCAGCAGCTTGAGCGAGCGGGGACCCCAAGAGACCCAGTACTTC.

This chain connects TRBV19 to TRBJ1-5, with D unresolved. Trimming shortened V by 5 bases and J by 5 bases, and 13 bases separated the two germline ends. This CDR3 region has 14 residues. Per the germline V gene, CDR1 is LNHDA and CDR2 is SQIVND (reference sequence). CDR3 bases: TGTGCCAGTAGTCCTACAAGGGCCGATCAGCCCCAGCATTTT. The encoded protein is CASSPTRADQPQHF.

The chain combines TRBV7-8 with TRBJ2-7; 8 nucleotides agree with TRBD2. This CDR3 comprises 14 residues. J was trimmed by 3 bases and V by 2 bases; bases with no gene match: 3. Germline V gives CDR1 SGHVS, CDR2 FQNEAQ. The CDR3 protein is CASSLSGGHYEQYF. CDR3 DNA: TGTGCCAGCAGCTTAAGCGGGGGCCACTACGAGCAGTACTTC.

The rearrangement uses TRBV6-5 and TRBJ1-2; D is unclear. The CDR3 is made up of 13 amino acids. V was pared by 6 bases and J by 11 bases, with 19 bases between. Germline V lookup: CDR1 MNHEY, CDR2 SVGAGI. The CDR3 sequence: CASSRTGGLRYTF. DNA of the CDR3: TGTGCCAGCAGCCGAACGGGCGGCCTGAGGTACACCTTC.

The chain couples TRBV7-8 to TRBJ2-2, with TRBD2 as a possible D gene (6 bases). CDR3 length: 13 amino acids. Germline loops: CDR1 SGHVS, CDR2 FQNEAQ. V was shortened by 1 base and J by 6 bases, with 6 bases between the two germline ends. CDR3 sequence (DNA): TGTGCCAGCAGCTTAGGGGGGGCCGGGGAGCTGTTTTTT. It is translated as CASSLGGAGELFF.

This clone was picked up a small number of times. This sequence joins TRBV6-4 and TRBJ1-1; no definite D call. V shed 6 bases and J shed 4 bases, with 12 bases lying between them. Germline V lookup: CDR1 MRHNA, CDR2 SNTAGT. The CDR3 has 13 residues. CDR3 sequence: CASSQAVGTEAFF. The CDR3 DNA is TGTGCCAGCAGCCAGGCGGTCGGCACTGAAGCTTTCTTT.

The chain uses TRBV12-5 and TRBJ2-1, with a weak D call TRBD1 (5 bases). The CDR3 has 12 amino acids. V was clipped by 6 bases and J by 6 bases, with 9 bases between them. Germline-derived CDR1 and CDR2 are LGHNT and FRNRAP. This chain's CDR3 is CASGWTFNEQFF. CDR3 in DNA: TGTGCTAGTGGCTGGACATTCAATGAGCAGTTCTTC.

This chain joins TRBV27 and TRBJ2-1; D is unresolved. Trimming removed 5 bases from V and 3 bases from J, with 8 bases in between. Germline-derived CDR1 and CDR2 are MNHEY and SMNVEV (reference sequence). This CDR3 contains 13 residues. CDR3 in DNA: TGTGCCAGCAGTCGTGGGCACTACAATGAGCAGTTCTTC. It encodes CASSRGHYNEQFF.

The DNA of the CDR3 is TGTGCCAGCAGCTCCAAAAAGGGTGAAGCTTTCTTT. Translated: CASSSKKGEAFF. The gene calls are TRBV7-9 and TRBJ1-1; D unresolved. The germline V and J ends were trimmed by 4 bases and 7 bases, with 10 bases remaining between them. This CDR3 spans 12 amino acids. Germline lookup yields CDR1 SEHNR and CDR2 FQNEAQ (reference sequence). The complete variable domain, with remaining parts taken from reference TRBV7-9 and TRBJ1-1, reads DTGVSQNPRHKITKRGQNVTFRCDPISEHNRLYWYRQTLGQGPEFLTYFQNEAQLEKSRLLSDRFSAERPKGSFSTLEIQRTEQGDSAMYLCASSSKKGEAFFGQGTRLTVV.

This clone was observed once. CDR3 nucleotide sequence: TGTGCCAGCAGTTTACTCGGGTTCGGAAACACCATATATTTT. Protein product: CASSLLGFGNTIYF. V usage is TRBV27 and J usage is TRBJ1-3, with D unclear. This CDR3 region has 14 residues. The germline V gene encodes CDR1 MNHEY and CDR2 SMNVEV (reference sequence). Trimming removed 2 bases from V and 4 bases from J, with 9 bases in between.

This chain joins TRBV29-1 and TRBJ1-1; D gene uncertain. The CDR3 covers 15 residues. V shed 2 bases and J shed 0 bases, with 13 bases lying between them. Germline V gene sequence: CDR1 SQVTM, CDR2 ANQGSEA. CDR3 DNA sequence: TGCAGCGTTGAACCTGGGCCCCTCATGAACACTGAAGCTTTCTTT. Amino acids: CSVEPGPLMNTEAFF.

The V and J genes are TRBV7-8 and TRBJ1-1; D might be TRBD1 (5 bases). The V gene's germline CDR1 is SGHVS and CDR2 FQNEAQ. V was cut by 2 bases and J by 4 bases, with 17 bases left in between. The CDR3 sequence is 16 residues long. CDR3 loop: CASSLSPYRGSTEAFF. The CDR3 coding sequence is TGTGCCAGCAGCTTAAGCCCGTATCGGGGGAGCACTGAAGCTTTCTTT.

This chain connects TRBV6-1 to TRBJ1-1; D unresolved. Between the trimmed V and J ends, which lost 3 bases and 1 base, there was a span of 9 bases. The V gene's germline CDR1 is MNHNS and CDR2 SASEGT. The length of the CDR3 is 14 residues. CDR3 loop: CASSEEAGNTEAFF. The CDR3 nucleotides read TGTGCCAGCAGTGAGGAGGCAGGGAACACTGAAGCTTTCTTT.

The chain links TRBV7-8 to TRBJ1-1; tentative D call: TRBD1 (5 bases). The germline gives CDR1 SGHVS, CDR2 FQNEAQ. This CDR3 spans 15 amino acids. V dropped 4 bases and J dropped 3 bases, with 15 bases sitting between them. CDR3 sequence reads: CASSYRGVGDTEAFF. The CDR3, as DNA: TGTGCCAGCAGCTACCGAGGGGTGGGGGACACTGAAGCTTTCTTT.

The rearrangement links TRBV5-4 to TRBJ2-1; 9 bases are a match to TRBD2. The germline gives CDR1 SGHNT, CDR2 YYREEE (reference sequence). V was pared by 2 bases and J by 4 bases, with 4 bases of the junction left unmatched. CDR3 size: 15 residues. The CDR3 reads CASSFSGGQYNEQFF. The CDR3, as DNA: TGTGCCAGCAGCTTTAGCGGGGGCCAATACAATGAGCAGTTCTTC.

V usage is TRBV5-1 and J usage is TRBJ2-3; TRBD2 matches at 10 bases. The V segment lost 6 bases and the J segment 3 bases; nucleotides outside the gene matches: 4. Per the germline V gene, CDR1 is SGHRS and CDR2 is YFSETQ. This CDR3 comprises 14 residues. CDR3 protein: CASTPGLATDTQYF. The CDR3 bases are TGCGCCAGCACCCCGGGACTAGCGACAGATACGCAGTATTTT.

The chain combines TRBV7-2 with TRBJ2-7; 9 bases line up with TRBD1. The CDR3 runs 18 residues. V dropped 5 bases and J dropped 0; count of bases not matched to a gene: 14. CDR1 is SGHTA and CDR2 is FQGNSA in the germline V gene. The CDR3 DNA is TGTGCCAGCAGCCACCCAACGGGTCCGGGACAGGGCTCCTACGAGCAGTACTTC. Protein sequence: CASSHPTGPGQGSYEQYF.

The V gene is TRBV6-1, the J gene TRBJ1-3; no reliable D call. CDR1 MNHNS and CDR2 SASEGT come from the germline V gene. The V end lost 4 bases, the J end lost 0 bases, and 10 bases lay between the germline ends. The CDR3 is made up of 15 amino acids. The CDR3 DNA is TGTGCCAGCAGTGGTCAGTTGCCCTCTGGAAACACCATATATTTT. Translating gives CASSGQLPSGNTIYF.

The chain recombines TRBV6-4 with TRBJ2-3; the D gene could be TRBD1 or TRBD2 (7 bases each). The CDR3 extends over 16 amino acids. Germline lookup yields CDR1 MRHNA and CDR2 SNTAGT. The ends were cut back, 6 bases at V and 1 base at J, with 17 bases in the middle. The CDR3 loop is CASSLKGAGGTDTQYF. The CDR3 DNA is TGTGCCAGCAGCCTCAAGGGGGCGGGGGGCACAGATACGCAGTATTTT.

The rearrangement joins TRBV19 to TRBJ2-1, with a weak D call TRBD2 (6 bases). V shed 5 bases and J shed 9 bases, with 17 bases lying between them. The CDR3 contains 14 residues. Germline V gene lookup returns CDR1 LNHDA and CDR2 SQIVND (reference sequence). CDR3 sequence: CASSQARLVGEQFF. In DNA, the CDR3 is TGTGCCAGTAGTCAGGCCCGACTAGTCGGTGAGCAGTTCTTC.

This clone was detected only a few times. This chain uses TRBV20-1 with TRBJ1-1; D is uncertain. Per germline, CDR1 DFQATT and CDR2 SNEGSKA (reference sequence). V lost 4 bases to trimming and J lost 0 bases, with 3 bases between them. This CDR3 contains 11 residues. The CDR3 loop is CSAKVNTEAFF. CDR3 nucleotides: TGCAGTGCTAAGGTGAACACTGAAGCTTTCTTT.

This chain joins TRBV6-6 and TRBJ2-1, with D tentatively TRBD2 (6 bases). Germline V gene data show CDR1 as MNHNY and CDR2 as SVGAGI (reference sequence). This CDR3 is 14 amino acids long. Trimming left V 6 bases short and J 3 bases short, with 12 bases between. CDR3 coding DNA: TGTGCCAGCAGCACGGGGGAAGACTACAATGAGCAGTTCTTC. Protein sequence: CASSTGEDYNEQFF.

This chain uses TRBV2 with TRBJ2-6, with D uncertain. Germline V gene lookup returns CDR1 SNHLY and CDR2 FYNNEI. Trimming took off 3 bases at V and 1 base at J, with 7 bases between the two ends. This CDR3 has 15 amino acids. CDR3 protein: CASSDWSSGANVLTF. In DNA, the CDR3 is TGTGCCAGCAGTGATTGGTCTTCTGGGGCCAACGTCCTGACTTTC.

This clone has only a few counts. The CDR3 reads CASRAWDSSYEQYF. CDR3 sequence (DNA): TGTGCCAGCAGGGCTTGGGACAGCTCCTACGAGCAGTACTTC. The V call is TRBV2, the J call TRBJ2-7; 7 nucleotides line up with TRBD1. Germline V gene lookup returns CDR1 SNHLY and CDR2 FYNNEI. The trim removed 6 bases at V and 0 bases at J, leaving 5 bases unmatched. The CDR3 is made up of 14 amino acids. The variable domain in full, completed from reference TRBV2 and TRBJ2-7, reads EPEVTQTPSHQVTQMGQEVILRCVPISNHLYFYWYRQILGQKVEFLVSFYNNEISEKSEIFDDQFSVERPDGSNFTLKIRSTKLEDSAMYFCASRAWDSSYEQYFGPGTRLTVT.

This sequence joins TRBV6-1 and TRBJ2-1; tentatively, D is TRBD1 or TRBD2 (6 bases each). CDR3 length equals 17 residues. The V gene's germline CDR1 is MNHNS and CDR2 SASEGT. V lost 1 base and J 0 bases, leaving 13 bases between the germline ends. This CDR3 reads CASSEEGGWSSYNEQFF. In nucleotides, the CDR3 is TGTGCCAGCAGTGAAGAGGGGGGCTGGAGCTCCTACAATGAGCAGTTCTTC.

The V call is TRBV2, the J call TRBJ2-1; 7 bases match TRBD1. V was pared by 1 base and J by 8 bases, with 8 bases of the junction left unmatched. Germline V CDR1 and CDR2: SNHLY, FYNNEI. The CDR3 runs to 15 residues. Here the CDR3 DNA reads TGTGCCAGCAGTGAAGGGCAGGGGGTAAGATATGAGCAGTTCTTC. Translating gives CASSEGQGVRYEQFF. The variable domain in full, completed from reference TRBV2 and TRBJ2-1, reads EPEVTQTPSHQVTQMGQEVILRCVPISNHLYFYWYRQILGQKVEFLVSFYNNEISEKSEIFDDQFSVERPDGSNFTLKIRSTKLEDSAMYFCASSEGQGVRYEQFFGPGTRLTVL.

Comment on this clone: Other DNA sequences in the same sample also yield this CDR3. The chain joins TRBV5-1 to TRBJ1-3; D remains ambiguous. The CDR3 runs 12 residues. V lost 5 bases and J lost 2, with 5 bases in between. The germline V gene encodes CDR1 SGHRS and CDR2 YFSETQ. The CDR3 is CASRGAGNTIYF. The CDR3 bases are TGCGCCAGCAGAGGCGCTGGAAACACCATATATTTT. The full variable domain, completed using reference TRBV5-1 and TRBJ1-3, is KAGVTQTPRYLIKTRGQQVTLSCSPISGHRSVSWYQQTPGQGLQFLFEYFSETQRNKGNFPGRFSGRQFSNSRSEMNVSTLELGDSALYLCASRGAGNTIYFGEGSWLTVV.

The genes are TRBV29-1 and TRBJ2-1, with a tentative D call TRBD1 (5 bases). Trimming pared 4 bases from V and 0 bases from J, leaving 16 bases between. The germline gives CDR1 SQVTM, CDR2 ANQGSEA. This CDR3 spans 16 amino acids. This chain's CDR3 is CSVADQGYDSYNEQFF. The CDR3 DNA follows: TGCAGCGTTGCCGACCAGGGATATGACTCCTACAATGAGCAGTTCTTC.